This TCR beta chain was identified in a study of blood T cell repertoires in COVID-19. For the study at large: Specimens from acute and convalescent COVID-19 originated in the United States, Italy and Spain. T cells, B-cell-depleted T cells, or PBMCs provided the cDNA or gDNA that served as material.

Original processing notes: It was from reference gene primer amplification that nucleated cell counts were estimated. Only in-frame clones appear in the TCRdb table, and some are missing; sequencing was by immunoSEQ multiplex PCR. The DNA was the basis for D and trimming; V, J and clone size are from that table. The sample holds roughly 55,000 clones, roughly four fifths seen once. In germline, CDR1 is LNHNV, CDR2 YYDKDF (reference sequence). J gave up 14 bases and V 0 bases, and 4 bases lay outside the gene matches. CDR3 length: 12 amino acids. The sequence was obtained from a human donor in a cohort sampled during active COVID-19. The chain carries TRBV15 and TRBJ2-1; 7 bases fit TRBD1. Input material: peripheral blood. CDR3 nucleotide sequence: TGTGCCACCAGCAGAGATGAGCAGGGGGAGTTCTTC. Its translation: CATSRDEQGEFF.